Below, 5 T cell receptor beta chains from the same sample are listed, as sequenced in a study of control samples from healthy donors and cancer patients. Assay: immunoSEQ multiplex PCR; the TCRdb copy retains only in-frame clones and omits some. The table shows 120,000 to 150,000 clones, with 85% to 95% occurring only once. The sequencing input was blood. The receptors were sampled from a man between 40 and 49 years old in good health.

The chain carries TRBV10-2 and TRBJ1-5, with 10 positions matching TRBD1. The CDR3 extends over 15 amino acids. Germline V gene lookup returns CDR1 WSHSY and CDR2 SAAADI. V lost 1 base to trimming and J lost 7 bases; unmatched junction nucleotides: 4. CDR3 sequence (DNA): TGCGCCAGCAGTGAGTTGACAGGGGGCGGGCAGCCCCAGCATTTT. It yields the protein CASSELTGGGQPQHF.

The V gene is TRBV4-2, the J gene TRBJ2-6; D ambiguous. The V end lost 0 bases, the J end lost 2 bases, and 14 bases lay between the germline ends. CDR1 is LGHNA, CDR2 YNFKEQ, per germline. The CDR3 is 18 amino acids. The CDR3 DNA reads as TGTGCCAGCAGCCAAGAAGCCCTGGGAAGGGCTGGGGCCAACGTCCTGACTTTC. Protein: CASSQEALGRAGANVLTF.

CDR3 region: CASSQGGSEAVVHEQFF. DNA for the CDR3: TGCGCCAGCAGCCAAGGGGGCTCGGAGGCAGTCGTCCATGAGCAGTTCTTC. V and J are TRBV4-1 and TRBJ2-1; D may correspond to TRBD1 or TRBD2 (5 bases each). The V end lost 1 base, the J end lost 8 bases, and 21 bases lay between the germline ends. The CDR3 has 17 amino acids. Germline V gene data show CDR1 as MGHRA and CDR2 as YSYEKL.

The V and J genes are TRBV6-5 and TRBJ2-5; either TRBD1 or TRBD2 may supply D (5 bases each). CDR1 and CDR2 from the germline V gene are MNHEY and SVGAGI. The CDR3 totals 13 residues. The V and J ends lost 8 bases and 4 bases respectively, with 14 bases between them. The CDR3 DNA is TGTGCCAGCGTCCTTGGGACCCGAGAGACCCAGTACTTC. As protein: CASVLGTRETQYF.

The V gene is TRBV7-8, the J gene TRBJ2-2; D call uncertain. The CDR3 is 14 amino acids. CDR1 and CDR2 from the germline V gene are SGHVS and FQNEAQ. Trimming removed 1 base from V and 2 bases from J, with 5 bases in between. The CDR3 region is CASSLGYNTGELFF. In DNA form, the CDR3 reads TGTGCCAGCAGCTTAGGCTACAACACCGGGGAGCTGTTTTTT.